This T cell receptor (beta chain) stems from a study of T cell responses to AZD1222 COVID-19 vaccine. This CDR3 contains 16 residues. V was cut by 1 base and J by 8 bases, with 18 bases left in between. Germline V gene data show CDR1 as MGHRA and CDR2 as YSYEKL. Measured with immunoSEQ multiplex PCR; TCRdb has only the in-frame clones, and not every one. The data contain 150,000 to 200,000 clones, 90% to 95% of them singletons. This sequence originates from an adult in good health. The chain is built from TRBV4-1 and TRBJ1-3; unclear D gene. The input for sequencing was peripheral blood, taken on day 0 of AZD1222 vaccination. CDR3 protein: CASSQGLVTAYDTIYF. The CDR3 bases are TGCGCCAGCAGCCAAGGTTTAGTAACGGCGTACGACACCATATATTTT.